This T cell receptor beta chain was sequenced in a study of T cell responses to AZD1222 COVID-19 vaccine. Study context: Second-dose schedules of about 4 or about 12 weeks were combined.

Germline assignment: CDR1 MGHRA and CDR2 YSYEKL. This CDR3 is built from 17 residues. The V end lost 0 bases, the J end lost 6 bases, and 18 bases lay between the germline ends. Profiled with immunoSEQ multiplex PCR; TCRdb holds only in-frame clones, not every one. Of more than 150,000 clones detected, around 94% appear once; the ten largest clones hold approximately 0.6%. This material consisted of peripheral blood, taken on day 0 of AZD1222 vaccination. The chain carries TRBV4-1 and TRBJ1-5; D might be TRBD1 (6 bases). This receptor was identified in an adult in good health. For the CDR3, the DNA is TGCGCCAGCAGCCAAGAAGCCTACAGGGATCTTAGTCAGCCCCAGCATTTT. Protein sequence: CASSQEAYRDLSQPQHF.